This T cell receptor (beta chain) was sequenced for a study of blood T cell repertoires in COVID-19. Study-wide context: Spain, Italy and the United States supplied samples that represented acute and convalescent COVID-19. PBMCs, B-cell-depleted T cells, or T cells provided the cDNA or gDNA that made up the material.

Original methodology: Reference gene primer amplification gave estimated nucleated cell counts. The assay was immunoSEQ multiplex PCR, and TCRdb's table has in-frame clones only and misses some. The V and J calls and the clone size are those of that table, but D and trimming were determined from the DNA. The repertoire includes roughly 250,000 clones, 70% to 90% of them detected once, and about 2.1% sits in the top ten. Trimming cost V 3 bases and J 2 bases; bases outside gene matches: 3. CDR3 length: 14 amino acids. CDR1 and CDR2 (germline): GTSNPN, SVGIG (reference sequence). The source material was peripheral blood. The sequence was obtained from a woman aged 40 to 50 who had recovered from COVID-19. The chain links TRBV30 to TRBJ1-4; the match to TRBD1 covers 7 bases. The CDR3 sequence is CAWSPGGTNEKLFF. The CDR3 DNA follows: TGTGCCTGGAGCCCAGGGGGGACTAATGAAAAACTGTTTTTT.